These T cell receptor beta chains were read from a single sample in a study of OX40 agonist ivuxolimab in advanced cancers. Clones were sequenced by immunoSEQ multiplex PCR, and TCRdb holds only the in-frame ones, with some missing. Here the sample spans under 80,000 clones, 80% to 90% being singletons. The sample consisted of CD4+ or CD8+ T cells sorted from blood, taken in a trial of the OX40 agonist ivuxolimab. These receptors were taken from an adult with an advanced solid tumor such as melanoma, head and neck, liver or kidney cancer. Each CDR3 is given with its conserved first and last residue. The order of the fields is clone size, V gene, J gene, D gene, CDR3 protein, CDR3 DNA. A D gene is named only where the DNA matches it firmly. Size tells how often a clone was seen (once, few, many) or the class of an expanded clone, and some rows leave it out.

-	TRBV7-6	TRBJ1-1	TRBD1	CASSSLRGDRGGTEAFF	TGTGCCAGCAGCTCTCTCCGGGGCGACAGGGGAGGCACTGAAGCTTTCTTT
-	TRBV10-3	TRBJ1-2	-	CAIRGTPGHYGYTF	TGTGCCATCCGGGGCACCCCAGGTCACTATGGCTACACCTTC
-	TRBV29-1	TRBJ1-2	-	CSVRTGAYGYTF	TGCAGCGTTAGGACGGGGGCGTATGGCTACACCTTC
-	TRBV30	TRBJ1-5	-	CAWSAGYQPQHF	TGTGCCTGGAGTGCCGGGTATCAGCCCCAGCATTTT
-	TRBV5-1	TRBJ1-4	-	CASSLGAMKEKLFF	TGCGCCAGCAGCTTGGGGGCAATGAAAGAAAAACTGTTTTTT
-	TRBV4-3	TRBJ2-3	TRBD2	CASSRGTSGGADTQYF	TGCGCCAGCAGCCGAGGAACTAGCGGGGGGGCAGATACGCAGTATTTT
-	TRBV7-2	TRBJ2-1	-	CASSHRGVLGEQFF	TGTGCCAGCAGTCATAGAGGGGTATTAGGGGAGCAGTTCTTC
-	TRBV19	TRBJ1-2	TRBD1	CASSIGQGYGYTF	TGTGCCAGTAGTATAGGACAGGGCTATGGCTACACCTTC
few	TRBV11-2	TRBJ2-7	-	CASSLEGGIYEQYF	TGTGCCAGCAGCTTAGAGGGGGGAATCTACGAGCAGTACTTC
-	TRBV15	TRBJ1-4	-	CATSKDLVAQLFF	TGTGCCACCAGCAAGGACCTCGTAGCACAACTGTTTTTT
few	TRBV2	TRBJ1-3	-	CASSEEPGTTIYF	TGTGCCAGCAGTGAAGAGCCGGGAACCACCATATATTTT
-	TRBV7-3	TRBJ2-6	-	CASSLPGANVLTF	TGTGCCAGCAGCTTACCTGGGGCCAACGTCCTGACTTTC
-	TRBV30	TRBJ2-7	-	CAWATGIEQYF	TGTGCCTGGGCCACAGGGATCGAGCAGTACTTC
-	TRBV5-1	TRBJ2-3	TRBD2	CASSSGGRSFDTQYF	TGCGCCAGCAGCTCGGGGGGGCGATCTTTCGATACGCAGTATTTT